A single count supports the clone carrying this TCR beta chain. The data stem from a study of radiation and T cells in renal cell carcinoma. Sequenced by immunoSEQ multiplex PCR; TCRdb stores in-frame clones only, minus some. The sample contains about 78,000 clones, around 89% of which appear only once. The sample's time point: blood 4 weeks post-SBRT, at nephrectomy. This sample's treatment: 15 Gy SBRT to primary tumor, nephrectomy 4 weeks later. Nephrectomy followed 15 Gy stereotactic body radiation by 4 weeks. After SBRT, blood was collected at 2 and 4 weeks, plus baseline. The receptor was derived from a woman aged 70 to 79 with renal cell carcinoma. Sequenced here: blood, sampled from a patient whose treatment included radiotherapy and nephrectomy.

The CDR3 bases are TGTGCCAGCAGTGACTCTCCAGGGATGGAGACCCAGTACTTC. This sequence encodes CASSDSPGMETQYF. This chain uses TRBV2 with TRBJ2-5; maybe TRBD1 (5 bases). Trimming took off 3 bases at V and 5 bases at J, with 13 bases between the two ends. The length of the CDR3 is 14 residues. Germline V gives CDR1 SNHLY, CDR2 FYNNEI.